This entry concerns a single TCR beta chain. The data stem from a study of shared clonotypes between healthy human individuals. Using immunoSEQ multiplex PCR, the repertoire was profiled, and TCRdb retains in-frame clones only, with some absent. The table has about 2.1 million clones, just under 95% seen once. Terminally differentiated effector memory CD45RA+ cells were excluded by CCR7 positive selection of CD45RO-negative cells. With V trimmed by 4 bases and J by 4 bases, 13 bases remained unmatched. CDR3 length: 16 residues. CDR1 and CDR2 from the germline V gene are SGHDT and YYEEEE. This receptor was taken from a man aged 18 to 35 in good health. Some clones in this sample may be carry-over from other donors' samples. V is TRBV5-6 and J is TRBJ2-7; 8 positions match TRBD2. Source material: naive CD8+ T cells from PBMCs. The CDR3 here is CASSPGGAGPGYEQYF. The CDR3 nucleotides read TGTGCCAGCAGCCCGGGGGGGGCGGGACCAGGTTACGAGCAGTACTTC.